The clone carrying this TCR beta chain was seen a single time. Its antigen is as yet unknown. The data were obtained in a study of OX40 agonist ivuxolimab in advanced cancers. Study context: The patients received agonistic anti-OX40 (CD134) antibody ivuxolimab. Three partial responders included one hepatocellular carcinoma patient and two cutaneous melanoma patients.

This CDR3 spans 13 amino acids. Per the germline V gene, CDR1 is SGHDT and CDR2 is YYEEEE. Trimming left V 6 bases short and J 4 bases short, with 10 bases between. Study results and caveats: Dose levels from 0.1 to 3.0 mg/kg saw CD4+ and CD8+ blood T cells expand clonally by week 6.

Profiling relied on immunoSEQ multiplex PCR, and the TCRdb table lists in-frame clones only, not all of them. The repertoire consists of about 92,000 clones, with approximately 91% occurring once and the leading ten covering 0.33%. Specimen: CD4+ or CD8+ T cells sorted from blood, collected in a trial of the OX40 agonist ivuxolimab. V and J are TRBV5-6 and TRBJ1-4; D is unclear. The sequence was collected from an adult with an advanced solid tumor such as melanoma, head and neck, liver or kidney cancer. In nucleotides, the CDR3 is TGTGCCAGCAAAAAACAAGATAATGAAAAACTGTTTTTT. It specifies CASKKQDNEKLFF.